This TCR beta chain comes out of a study of blood T cell repertoires in COVID-19. Sequencing used immunoSEQ multiplex PCR; TCRdb keeps in-frame clones, though not all of them. The sample lists 90,000 to 150,000 clones; about 86% were seen once. The CDR3 contains 17 residues. The germline V gene encodes CDR1 ENHRY and CDR2 SYGVKD. V lost 7 bases and J lost 0; bases outside the gene matches: 6. The chain recombines TRBV10-3 with TRBJ2-1; TRBD2 matches 13 bases. This clonotype originated in a woman aged 50 to 60 with active or convalescent COVID-19. Sequenced: peripheral blood. CDR3 DNA sequence: TGTGCCATCACCAAGGGACTAGCGGGAAGCTCCTACAATGAGCAGTTCTTC. Its translation is CAITKGLAGSSYNEQFF.